The 21 T cell receptor beta chains below were found in one sample sequenced in a study. From the 5' RACE reads, TCRdb called clonotypes with MiXCR, one entry per CDR3 protein. The table shows 60,000 to 65,000 distinct CDR3 sequences, with approximately 29% occurring only once. Sequencing was done on a sample of tumor-infiltrating naive CD4+ T cells sorted from the breast tumor. This sample's subset: naive CD4+ T cells, CD4+CD45RA+CD25-. The receptors derive from a female donor with breast cancer.

Concerning this clonotype: One junction end does not reproduce the germline sequence, and a read error may be involved. The rearrangement joins TRBV7-8 to TRBJ2-1, with 9 positions matching TRBD1. Germline V CDR1 and CDR2: SGHVS, FQNEAQ. This CDR3 has 14 residues. CDR3 sequence (DNA): TGTACCAGCAGCCCGAGGGACAGGGAACATGAGCAGTTCTTC. This sequence encodes CTSSPRDREHEQFF.

The chain recombines TRBV20-1 with TRBJ1-2; TRBD1 matches 10 bases. Germline trimming cut 6 bases from V and 5 bases from J; bases unmatched to any gene: 12. Germline V gene lookup returns CDR1 DFQATT and CDR2 SNEGSKA (reference sequence). The CDR3 has 15 amino acids. The CDR3 DNA reads TGCAGTGCCCCGGACCAGGACAGGGGGTCTTATGGCTACACCTTC. Encoded protein: CSAPDQDRGSYGYTF.

This clonotype was recorded a few times. J is TRBJ2-7 and V is TRBV12-3 or TRBV12-4, with 9 nucleotides matching TRBD2. The CDR3 covers 14 residues. Trimming removed 4 bases from V and 1 base from J; junction bases left unmatched: 2. The CDR3 region is CASSWTSESYEQYF. CDR3 coding DNA: TGTGCCAGCAGTTGGACTAGCGAATCCTACGAGCAGTACTTC.

This clonotype was counted only a few times. The chain uses TRBV5-1 and TRBJ2-2; 7 positions match TRBD1. After removal of 9 bases from V and 0 bases from J, the junction contained 2 bases not matched to a gene. CDR1 and CDR2 (germline): SGHRS, YFSETQ. CDR3 length: 13 residues. This chain's CDR3 is CATGTANTGELFF. Here the CDR3 DNA reads TGCGCCACCGGGACAGCGAACACCGGGGAGCTGTTTTTT.

This clonotype was picked up many times. This sequence joins TRBV12-3 or TRBV12-4 and TRBJ1-2; the match to TRBD1 covers 9 bases. This CDR3 comprises 16 residues. With 5 bases clipped from V and 4 bases from J, the junction kept 11 bases outside the gene matches. The DNA for the CDR3 is TGTGCCAGCAGTGCGGGACAGGGTCGCCGGGGCTATGGCTACACCTTC. It is translated as CASSAGQGRRGYGYTF.

The chain couples TRBV6-1 to TRBJ2-5; TRBD2 matches at 7 bases. This CDR3 has 12 amino acids. CDR1 and CDR2 (germline): MNHNS, SASEGT. Trimming took 6 bases from V and 7 from J; bases not matched to a gene: 5. CDR3 sequence reads: CASRGPGGTQYF. Written as DNA, the CDR3 is TGTGCCAGCAGGGGACCGGGAGGGACCCAGTACTTC.

The rearrangement joins TRBV7-2 to TRBJ2-1; 7 bases fit TRBD2. Germline-derived CDR1 and CDR2 are SGHTA and FQGNSA. The V gene end was trimmed by 5 bases and the J gene end by 0 bases; junction bases not matched to a gene: 4. The CDR3 loop spans 15 amino acids. The CDR3 DNA sequence: TGTGCCAGCAGCCGAAGGACTAGCTCCTACAATGAGCAGTTCTTC. It is translated as CASSRRTSSYNEQFF.

V and J are TRBV12-3 or TRBV12-4 and TRBJ2-7; 7 bases map to TRBD2. This CDR3 is 14 amino acids long. Unmatched junction bases numbered 9, after V lost 5 bases and J lost 5 bases. The CDR3 sequence is CASSKWLGGDEQYF. The CDR3 nucleotides read TGTGCCAGCAGTAAATGGCTGGGAGGGGACGAGCAGTACTTC.

The gene calls are TRBV6-1 and TRBJ2-3, with TRBD2 matching over 7 bases. V trimming: 4 bases; J trimming: 4 bases; junction bases outside the gene matches: 14. The germline CDR1 and CDR2 sequences are MNHNS and SASEGT. This CDR3 is 17 amino acids long. CDR3 in DNA: TGTGCCAGCAGTGGGGGACTAACCCCCGATCCGGCAGATACGCAGTATTTT. Translating gives CASSGGLTPDPADTQYF.

V gene TRBV29-1 combines with J gene TRBJ2-1; D gene unclear. The CDR3 loop spans 11 amino acids. Germline V gives CDR1 SQVTM, CDR2 ANQGSEA. Trimming stripped 2 bases from V and 9 bases from J, with 8 bases between. CDR3 sequence reads: CSVEISGEQFF. The CDR3 nucleotides read TGCAGCGTTGAAATAAGTGGTGAGCAGTTCTTC.

V is TRBV3-1 and J is TRBJ1-1, with 7 bases that match TRBD1. Germline CDR1 LGHDT, CDR2 YNNKEL (reference sequence). This CDR3 spans 13 amino acids. With V trimmed by 4 bases and J by 8 bases, 7 bases remained unmatched. The CDR3, as DNA: TGTGCCAGCAGCCGACAGGGAGGAGGAGAAGCTTTCTTT. Encoded protein: CASSRQGGGEAFF.

This clonotype has a handful of counts. This chain joins TRBV5-1 and TRBJ2-1, with TRBD2 matching 10 bases. The CDR3 consists of 16 residues. Trimming at V came to 0 bases and at J to 4 bases, leaving 4 bases not matched to a gene. Germline V gene sequence: CDR1 SGHRS, CDR2 YFSETQ. CDR3 sequence reads: CASSLGLTSGYNEQFF. CDR3 nucleotide sequence: TGCGCCAGCAGCTTGGGGTTGACTAGCGGGTACAATGAGCAGTTCTTC.

The chain recombines TRBV2 with TRBJ1-1; 9 bases are a match to TRBD1. The CDR3 extends over 14 amino acids. Looked up from germline, CDR1 is SNHLY and CDR2 is FYNNEI. V gave up 6 bases and J gave up 2 bases; unmatched junction bases: 4. CDR3 residues: CASRQQGANTEAFF. The CDR3 nucleotides read TGTGCCAGCAGACAACAGGGGGCAAACACTGAAGCTTTCTTT.

In its sample, this clonotype was seen many times. The chain couples TRBV12-3 or TRBV12-4 to TRBJ2-4, with D hard to call. The CDR3 runs to 11 residues. V was trimmed by 7 bases and J by 3 bases, leaving 4 bases between them. The DNA for the CDR3 is TGTGCCAGCACAGACAAAAACATTCAGTACTTC. As protein: CASTDKNIQYF.

As DNA, the CDR3 is TGTGCCAGCAGTTTGGGGCGGGAGCGAGCCAAAAACATTCAGTACTTC. Translated: CASSLGRERAKNIQYF. This sequence joins TRBV27 and TRBJ2-4; 7 bases map to TRBD2. This CDR3 has 16 amino acids. The J segment lost 0 bases and the V segment lost 3 bases, leaving 5 bases of the junction unmatched. Germline loops: CDR1 MNHEY, CDR2 SMNVEV (reference sequence).

The V call is TRBV30, the J call TRBJ2-3; 8 bases map to TRBD2. The ends lost 1 base at V and 4 bases at J; junction bases unmatched: 10. Germline V gives CDR1 GTSNPN, CDR2 SVGIG (reference sequence). The CDR3 sequence is 16 residues long. The CDR3 coding sequence is TGTGCCTGGAGTGAACCGGCGGGAGGCCGGTCAGATACGCAGTATTTT. Translation gives CAWSEPAGGRSDTQYF. Looking up the rest from reference TRBV30 and TRBJ2-3 gives the full variable domain: SQTIHQWPATLVQPVGSPLSLECTVEGTSNPNLYWYRQAAGRGLQLLFYSVGIGQISSEVPQNLSASRPQDRQFILSSKKLLLSDSGFYLCAWSEPAGGRSDTQYFGPGTRLTVL.

As regards this clonotype: The junction differs from germline at one of its ends, possibly a read error. The V call is TRBV4-2, the J call TRBJ1-6; D is uncertain. In germline, CDR1 is LGHNA, CDR2 YNFKEQ. The CDR3 contains 18 residues. In DNA form, the CDR3 reads TGTGCCAGCAGCCAACTCGGGGAGCCTAGCTCCTATGATTCACCCCTCCACTTT. It translates to CASSQLGEPSSYDSPLHF.

This clonotype was found a few times. This chain connects TRBV5-1 to TRBJ2-4; D may match TRBD1 or TRBD2 (5 bases each). The length of the CDR3 is 13 residues. Germline values: CDR1 SGHRS, CDR2 YFSETQ. V was trimmed by 0 bases and J by 8 bases, leaving 9 bases between them. The CDR3 reads CASSLGDGYIQYF. As DNA, the CDR3 is TGCGCCAGCAGCTTGGGGGACGGTTACATTCAGTACTTC.

There are a few counts of this clonotype. The chain is built from TRBV15 and TRBJ2-1; 8 bases agree with TRBD2. This CDR3 comprises 15 residues. The junction had 5 bases not matched to a gene; V was cut back by 1 base and J by 6 bases. Germline V gives CDR1 LNHNV, CDR2 YYDKDF (reference sequence). CDR3 amino acids: CATSRAGGSVNEQFF. The CDR3, as DNA: TGTGCCACCAGCAGAGCGGGAGGGTCGGTCAATGAGCAGTTCTTC.

J is TRBJ2-5 and V is TRBV7-2; D gene uncertain. CDR3 size: 15 residues. Germline assignment: CDR1 SGHTA and CDR2 FQGNSA. Trimming left V 5 bases short and J 5 bases short, with 18 bases between. CDR3 residues: CASSPDFSPPETQYF. CDR3 coding DNA: TGTGCCAGCAGCCCCGACTTCAGCCCCCCCGAGACCCAGTACTTC.

This clonotype was picked up a small number of times. This chain connects TRBV7-2 to TRBJ2-1, with TRBD2 as a possible D gene (6 bases). This CDR3 region has 15 residues. V was clipped by 0 bases and J by 4 bases, with 10 bases between them. The germline CDR1 and CDR2 sequences are SGHTA and FQGNSA. CDR3 loop: CASSLAGGQYNEQFF. The CDR3 nucleotides read TGTGCCAGCAGCTTAGCGGGAGGCCAATACAATGAGCAGTTCTTC.